The 12 T cell receptor beta chains given below trace back to one sample, sequenced in a study of CD8+ T cells in alopecia areata. RNA extraction and reverse transcription yielded cDNA as sequencing template. Here immunoSEQ multiplex PCR was the method, and the copy in TCRdb shows in-frame clones only, minus some. This sample carries roughly 120,000 clones, none of them present only once. Sequenced: lesional skin. The receptors derive from a C3H/HeJ mouse with alopecia areata. As its MHC haplotype, the strain has H2-k.

About this clone: Gene names denote mouse genes. The covered CDR3 bases are TGCACCTGCAGTGGCTGGGACAGAAATGCT. Translation gives CTCSGWDRNA. The full CDR3 protein reads CTCSGWDRNAEQFF. The chain links TRBV1 to TRBJ2-1; TRBD1 matches at 7 bases. The CDR3 end is not reached by the read, which stops 4 residues before it; the germline J gene fills it in. The CDR3 extends over 14 amino acids. V was pared by 4 bases and J by 5 bases, with 5 bases of the junction left unmatched. Germline V gene sequence: CDR1 NSQYPW, CDR2 LRSPGD (reference sequence). The full variable domain, completed using reference TRBV1 and TRBJ2-1, is VTLLEQNPRWRLVPRGQAVNLRCILKNSQYPWMSWYQQDLQKQLQWLFTLRSPGDKEVKSLPGADYLATRVTDTELRLQVANMSQGRTLYCTCSGWDRNAEQFFGPGTRLTVL.

Comment on this clone: Mouse names are used for the genes. The read stops 4 residues short of the end of the CDR3; the missing end is completed from the germline J gene. The same CDR3 can be traced to other DNA sequences in this sample. V and J are TRBV19 and TRBJ2-2, with 12 bases fitting TRBD2. The CDR3 covers 16 residues. The germline gives CDR1 FNHDT, CDR2 SITEND (reference sequence). V lost 5 bases, J lost 3 bases, and 5 bases stayed unmatched. Partial CDR3 DNA: TGTGCCAGCAGCCCGACTGGGGGGGCTGACACCGGG. Encoded protein: CASSPTGGADTG. The full CDR3 reads CASSPTGGADTGQLYF.

Notes on this clone: The gene names here belong to mouse. The missing CDR3 end, 4 residues past where the read stops, is filled in from the germline J gene. The rearrangement joins TRBV16 to TRBJ1-1, with a tentative D call TRBD1 (6 bases). Trimming shortened V by 1 base and J by 0 bases, and 9 bases separated the two germline ends. The CDR3 length is 15 residues. Germline V lookup: CDR1 SGHSA, CDR2 FRNQAP. CDR3 DNA, as far as it was read: TGTGCAAGCAGCTTAGCGGGACAAGCAAACACA. It encodes CASSLAGQANT. The full-length CDR3 reads as CASSLAGQANTEVFF.

This clone was observed a handful of times. Each gene name is a mouse one. The read comes to an end 4 residues before the CDR3 does, leaving the germline J gene to fill in the end. This rearrangement joins TRBV13-3 to TRBJ2-1; TRBD1 aligns across 8 bases. The CDR3 has 17 amino acids. CDR1 is NNHDY and CDR2 is SYVADS in the germline V gene. V shed 0 bases and J 5 bases; nucleotides not matched to a gene: 10. The sequenced part of the CDR3 DNA is TGTGCCAGCAGTGATGGGCCAGGGGGCGCGGGGGATGCT. Residues: CASSDGPGGAGDA. The CDR3 reads in full as CASSDGPGGAGDAEQFF.

This clone showed up many times. Any gene name here is a mouse gene name. The read ends 4 residues shy of where the CDR3 ends; the end is completed using the germline J gene. Additional DNA sequences in this sample encode the identical CDR3. This chain links TRBV13-3 with TRBJ2-2; D perhaps matches TRBD1 (6 bases). The CDR3 loop spans 13 amino acids. Germline assignment: CDR1 NNHDY and CDR2 SYVADS. The V and J ends lost 5 bases and 6 bases respectively, with 11 bases between them. This CDR3 reads CASSPTGPGQLYF. The CDR3 DNA, read in part, is TGTGCCAGCAGCCCCACAGGGCCCGGG.

Turning to this clone: The listed genes are named as in mouse. The read finishes 4 residues shy of the CDR3 end, and the germline J gene is used to complete it. V gene TRBV13-3 combines with J gene TRBJ2-4; D is possibly TRBD1 (5 bases). Germline CDR1 NNHDY, CDR2 SYVADS. The CDR3 is 14 residues long. V lost 3 bases to trimming and J lost 0 bases, with 8 bases between them. Partial CDR3 DNA: TGTGCCAGCAGTGCAGGGAATAGTCAAAAC. Its translation: CASSAGNSQN. The complete CDR3 reads CASSAGNSQNTLYF.

A note on this clone: All gene names here are mouse names. The read is 4 residues too short to cover the CDR3 end, so that end is filled in from the germline J gene. The chain carries TRBV13-1 and TRBJ1-2; 10 bases are a match to TRBD1. The CDR3 length is 15 residues. With V trimmed by 4 bases and J by 0 bases, 3 bases remained unmatched. Germline CDR1 reads NSHNY; CDR2 reads SYGAGN. CDR3 amino acids: CASSRGTGANSDYTF. The covered CDR3 bases are TGTGCCAGCAGTCGAGGGACAGGGGCAAACTCC.

This clone was seen a few times. Genes and germline come from the mouse. The sequenced fragment ends 4 residues before the CDR3 boundary, so the rest is inferred from the germline J gene. This rearrangement joins TRBV1 to TRBJ1-4, with a weak D call TRBD1 (5 bases). The germline V and J ends were trimmed by 3 bases and 2 bases, with 13 bases remaining between them. Germline V gene sequence: CDR1 NSQYPW, CDR2 LRSPGD (reference sequence). The CDR3 extends over 16 amino acids. The CDR3: CTCSAPGRRSNERLFF. The part of the CDR3 DNA that was read is TGCACCTGCAGTGCTCCAGGGAGGAGGTCCAACGAA. Full variable domain (missing parts from reference TRBV1 and TRBJ1-4): VTLLEQNPRWRLVPRGQAVNLRCILKNSQYPWMSWYQQDLQKQLQWLFTLRSPGDKEVKSLPGADYLATRVTDTELRLQVANMSQGRTLYCTCSAPGRRSNERLFFGHGTKLSVL.

To note about this clone: The protein recorded in TCRdb does not match the translated DNA at residue 13; the protein presented here comes from translating the DNA. Here the gene names and germline are mouse. With the read ending 3 residues before the CDR3 end, the germline J gene is used to fill in that end. The gene calls are TRBV13-3 and TRBJ1-3; the D gene is possibly TRBD1 (6 bases). There are 16 residues in the CDR3. Between the trimmed V and J ends, which lost 3 bases and 0 bases, there was a span of 13 bases. Per germline, CDR1 NNHDY and CDR2 SYVADS. The CDR3 sequence: CASSAPGQNSGNTLYF. The sequenced part of the CDR3 DNA is TGTGCCAGCAGTGCCCCGGGACAAAATTCTGGAAATACG.

This clone was found a few times. Any gene name here is a mouse gene name. CDR3 protein: CTCSWGESSYEQYF. CDR3 DNA (partial): TGCACCTGCAGCTGGGGGGAAAGCTCCTAT. J is TRBJ2-7 and V is TRBV1; TRBD2 aligns across 8 bases. The missing CDR3 end, 4 residues past where the read stops, is filled in from the germline J gene. V gave up 6 bases and J gave up 0 bases; unmatched junction bases: 4. This CDR3 region has 14 residues. The germline V gene encodes CDR1 NSQYPW and CDR2 LRSPGD (reference sequence). Drawing the rest from reference TRBV1 and TRBJ2-7, the complete variable domain is VTLLEQNPRWRLVPRGQAVNLRCILKNSQYPWMSWYQQDLQKQLQWLFTLRSPGDKEVKSLPGADYLATRVTDTELRLQVANMSQGRTLYCTCSWGESSYEQYFGPGTRLTVL.

Note on this clone: This CDR3 fails to terminate in the conserved phenylalanine or tryptophan, so it likely reflects a read error. It is unclear where the CDR3 begins or ends on the DNA, so no DNA is shown, and the CDR3 is as TCRdb lists it. The gene symbols are mouse symbols. This chain's CDR3 is CASSDAGDH. V gene TRBV13-3 combines with J gene TRBJ1-7; the listed D gene, TRBD1, was not tested against the DNA. TRBJ1-7 is annotated as an ORF whose role is uncertain. 9 amino acids form the CDR3, both terminal residues included. Germline loops: CDR1 NNHDY, CDR2 SYVADS.

The sample holds a few counts of this clone. Gene names denote mouse genes. Read data end 4 residues before the CDR3 end; the end is taken from the germline J gene. This rearrangement joins TRBV13-2 to TRBJ2-7; 7 bases are shared with TRBD2. This CDR3 region has 15 residues. The J segment lost 0 bases and the V segment lost 2 bases, leaving 5 bases of the junction unmatched. Per germline, CDR1 NNHNN and CDR2 SYGAGS (reference sequence). The CDR3 loop reads CASGDLDWDSYEQYF. The covered CDR3 bases are TGTGCCAGCGGTGACCTAGACTGGGACTCCTAT.